This TCR beta chain emerged from a study of T-cell memory formation after mild COVID-19. Germline lookup yields CDR1 SQVTM and CDR2 ANQGSEA. Deletions cut 4 bases from V and 5 bases from J, with 11 bases between. CDR3 size: 12 residues. 5'RACE primed at constant segments yielded TCR alpha and TCR beta cDNA libraries bearing sample barcodes and UMIs. One entry per CDR3 protein, called by TCRdb with MiXCR from the 5' RACE reads. The table shows hundreds of thousands of distinct CDR3 sequences, with 15% to 20% occurring only once. The genes are TRBV29-1 and TRBJ2-5; D remains ambiguous. The TCR originated in a young man who had mild COVID-19 (a few samples of this study predate the infection). Cell type and time point are not known. The sequenced sample was PBMCs or a T cell subset sorted from them (not recorded which). CDR3 residues: CSVAWVSETQYF. As DNA, the CDR3 is TGCAGCGTTGCGTGGGTTTCGGAGACCCAGTACTTC.